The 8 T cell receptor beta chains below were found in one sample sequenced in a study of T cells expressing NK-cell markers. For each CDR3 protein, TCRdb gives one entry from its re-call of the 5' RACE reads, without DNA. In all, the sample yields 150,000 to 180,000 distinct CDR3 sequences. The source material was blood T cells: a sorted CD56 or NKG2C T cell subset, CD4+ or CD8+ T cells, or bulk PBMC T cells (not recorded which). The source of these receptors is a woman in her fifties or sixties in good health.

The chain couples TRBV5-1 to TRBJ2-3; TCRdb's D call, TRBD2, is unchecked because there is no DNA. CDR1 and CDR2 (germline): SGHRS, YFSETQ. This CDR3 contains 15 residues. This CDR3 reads CASSFTSGVQDTQYF.

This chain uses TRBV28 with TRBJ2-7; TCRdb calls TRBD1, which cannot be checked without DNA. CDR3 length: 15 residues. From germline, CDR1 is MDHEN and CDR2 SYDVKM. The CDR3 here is CASSSVYGASYEQYF.

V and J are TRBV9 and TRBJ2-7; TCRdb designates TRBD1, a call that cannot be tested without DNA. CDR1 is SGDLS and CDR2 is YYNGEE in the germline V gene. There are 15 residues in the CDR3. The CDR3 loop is CASSVDGTGSYEQYF. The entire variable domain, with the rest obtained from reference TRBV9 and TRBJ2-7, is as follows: DSGVTQTPKHLITATGQRVTLRCSPRSGDLSVYWYQQSLDQGLQFLIQYYNGEERAKGNILERFSAQQFPDLHSELNLSSLELGDSALYFCASSVDGTGSYEQYFGPGTRLTVT.

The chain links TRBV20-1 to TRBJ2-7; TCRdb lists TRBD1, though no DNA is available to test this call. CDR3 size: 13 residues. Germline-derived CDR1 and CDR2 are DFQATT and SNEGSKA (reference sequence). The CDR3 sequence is CSARGRGYYEQYF.

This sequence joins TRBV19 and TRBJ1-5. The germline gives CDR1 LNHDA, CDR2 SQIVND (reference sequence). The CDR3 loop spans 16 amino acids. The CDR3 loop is CASSIKGDHSNQPQHF.

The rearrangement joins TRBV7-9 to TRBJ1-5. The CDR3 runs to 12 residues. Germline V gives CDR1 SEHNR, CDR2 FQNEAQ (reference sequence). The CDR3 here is CASSRSNQPQHF.

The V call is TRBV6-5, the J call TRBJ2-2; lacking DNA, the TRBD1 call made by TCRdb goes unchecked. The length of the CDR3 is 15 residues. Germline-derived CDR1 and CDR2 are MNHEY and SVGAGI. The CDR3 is CASSRTASFAGELFF.

The CDR3 is CSAGGVDEQFF. The rearrangement joins TRBV29-1 to TRBJ2-1. The CDR3 sequence is 11 residues long. The V gene's germline CDR1 is SQVTM and CDR2 ANQGSEA.